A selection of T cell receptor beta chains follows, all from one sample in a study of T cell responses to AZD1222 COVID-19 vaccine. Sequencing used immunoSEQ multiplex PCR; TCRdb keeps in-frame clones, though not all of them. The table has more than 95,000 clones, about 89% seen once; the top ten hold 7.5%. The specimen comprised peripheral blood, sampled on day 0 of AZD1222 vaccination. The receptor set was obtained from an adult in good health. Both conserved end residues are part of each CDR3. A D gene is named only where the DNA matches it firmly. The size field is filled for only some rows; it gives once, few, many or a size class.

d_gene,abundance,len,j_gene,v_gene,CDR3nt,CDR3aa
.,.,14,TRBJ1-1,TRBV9,TGTGCCAGCAGCGTATTAGGTATGAACACTGAAGCTTTCTTT,CASSVLGMNTEAFF
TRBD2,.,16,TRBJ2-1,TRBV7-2,TGTGCCAGCAGCCCCGTAGCGGGAGGTTCCCACAATGAGCAGTTCTTC,CASSPVAGGSHNEQFF
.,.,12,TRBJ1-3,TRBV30,TGTGCCTGGGGGAACTCTGGAAACACCATATATTTT,CAWGNSGNTIYF
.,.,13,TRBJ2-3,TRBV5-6,TGTGCCAGCAGCTTGTGGGTCGGGGATACGCAGTATTTT,CASSLWVGDTQYF
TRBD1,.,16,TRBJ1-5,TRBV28,TGTGCCAGCACCAGACCGGGACAGGGTGTAAATCAGCCCCAGCATTTT,CASTRPGQGVNQPQHF
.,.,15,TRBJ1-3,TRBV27,TGTGCCACCCCGATTCTATATAACTCTGGAAACACCATATATTTT,CATPILYNSGNTIYF
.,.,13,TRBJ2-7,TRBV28,TGTGCCAGCAGCCTAAGGGCCCCCAACGAGCAGTACTTC,CASSLRAPNEQYF
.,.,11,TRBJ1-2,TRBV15,TGTGCCACCAGCGGGGGAATGAGGTACACCTTC,CATSGGMRYTF
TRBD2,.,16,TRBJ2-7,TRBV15,TGTGCCACCAGCAGGGGACTAGCGGGGGGATCCTACGAGCAGTACTTC,CATSRGLAGGSYEQYF
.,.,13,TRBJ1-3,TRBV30,TGTGCCTGGAGGCCCCAGCCTGGAAACACCATATATTTT,CAWRPQPGNTIYF
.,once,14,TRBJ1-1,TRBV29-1,TGCAGCGTTGAGGGGATTACCATGAACACTGAAGCTTTCTTT,CSVEGITMNTEAFF
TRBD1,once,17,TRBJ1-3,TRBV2,TGTGCCAGCAGGGCCCCTCCGGGACAGGGAGATTCTAACACCATATATTTT,CASRAPPGQGDSNTIYF
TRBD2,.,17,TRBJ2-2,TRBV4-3,TGCGCCAGCAGGGCCGGGACTAGCGGGGGGGGTTTCGGGGAGCTGTTTTTT,CASRAGTSGGGFGELFF
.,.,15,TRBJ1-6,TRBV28,TGTGCCAGCAGGACCCCCCGGGATTTTAATTCACCCCTCCACTTT,CASRTPRDFNSPLHF
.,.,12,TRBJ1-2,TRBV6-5,TGTGCCAGCAGAGAGGGAAGTTATAGCTACACCTTC,CASREGSYSYTF
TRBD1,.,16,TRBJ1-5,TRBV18,TGTGCCAGCTCACGACAGCGGACAGGGATGAATCAGCCCCAGCATTTT,CASSRQRTGMNQPQHF
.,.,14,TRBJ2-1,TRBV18,TGTGCCAGCTCACCACGAGTAGAGTACAATGAGCAGTTCTTC,CASSPRVEYNEQFF
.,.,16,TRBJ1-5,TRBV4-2,TGTGCCAGCAGCCAAGGGGGAGACTACGGCGATCAGCCCCAGCATTTT,CASSQGGDYGDQPQHF
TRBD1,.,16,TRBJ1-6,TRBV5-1,TGCGCCAGCAGCTTGTCGGGACAGGGGGATGGTTCACCCCTCCACTTT,CASSLSGQGDGSPLHF
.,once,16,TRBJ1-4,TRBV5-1,TGCGCCAGCAGCTTGACAGCATTTGCAACTAATGAAAAACTGTTTTTT,CASSLTAFATNEKLFF
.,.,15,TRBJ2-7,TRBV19,TGTGCCAGTAGTATCCATGGCCAGGCGGAATACGAGCAGTACTTC,CASSIHGQAEYEQYF
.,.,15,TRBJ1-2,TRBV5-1,TGCGCCAGCAGCTTGGGACAGGAGGAGAACTATGGCTACACCTTC,CASSLGQEENYGYTF
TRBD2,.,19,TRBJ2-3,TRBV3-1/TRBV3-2,TGTGCCAGCAGTCTCCACTCTGGGACTAGCGGGGGGTGCACAGATACGCAGTATTTT,CASSLHSGTSGGCTDTQYF
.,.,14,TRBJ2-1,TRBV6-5,TGTGCCAGCACCCTGGACAGCTCCTACAATGAGCAGTTCTTC,CASTLDSSYNEQFF
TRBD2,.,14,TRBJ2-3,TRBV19,TGTGCCAGTAGTGCGGGACTAGTTGGAGATACGCAGTATTTT,CASSAGLVGDTQYF
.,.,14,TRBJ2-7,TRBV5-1,TGCGCCAGCAGCCCCCAGGACACATTGGGGGAGCAGTACTTC,CASSPQDTLGEQYF
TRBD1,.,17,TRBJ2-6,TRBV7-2,TGTGCCAGCAGCCCGGACAGGCCGAGCTCTGGGGCCAACGTCCTGACTTTC,CASSPDRPSSGANVLTF
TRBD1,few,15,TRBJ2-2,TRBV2,TGTGCCAGCAGTGATAACAGGGGGCGCCCCGGGGAGCTGTTTTTT,CASSDNRGRPGELFF
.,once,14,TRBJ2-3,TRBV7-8,TGTGCCAGCAGCTTAATACAGAACACAGATACGCAGTATTTT,CASSLIQNTDTQYF
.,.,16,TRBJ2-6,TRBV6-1,TGTGCCAGCAGTGAGATGGGGAGCTCTGGGGCCAACGTCCTGACTTTC,CASSEMGSSGANVLTF
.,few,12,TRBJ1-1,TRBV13,TGTGCCAGCAGCTTAGTAGACACTGAAGCTTTCTTT,CASSLVDTEAFF
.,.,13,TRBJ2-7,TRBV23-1,TGCGCCGGCCTGGGTACTGTTACCTACGAGCAGTACTTC,CAGLGTVTYEQYF
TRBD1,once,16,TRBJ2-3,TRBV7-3,TGTGCCAGCAGCGCGAGGACAGGGGCTCGCACAGATACGCAGTATTTT,CASSARTGARTDTQYF
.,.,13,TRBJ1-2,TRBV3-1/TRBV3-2,TGTGCCAGCAGCCCAGGACAGTCCACTGGCTACACCTTC,CASSPGQSTGYTF
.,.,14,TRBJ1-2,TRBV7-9,TGTGCCAGCAGGAATTCGGGGCACAACTATGGCTACACCTTC,CASRNSGHNYGYTF
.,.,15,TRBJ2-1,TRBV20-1,TGCAGTGCTAGTACCGGCGGGACACGGTACAATGAGCAGTTCTTC,CSASTGGTRYNEQFF
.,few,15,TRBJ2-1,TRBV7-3,TGTGCCAGCAGCTCCACCCAAGGAACCTACAATGAGCAGTTCTTC,CASSSTQGTYNEQFF
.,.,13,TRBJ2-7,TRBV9,TGTGCCAGCAGCGGCGGCCGAGCCTACGAGCAGTACTTC,CASSGGRAYEQYF
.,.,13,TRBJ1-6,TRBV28,TGTGCCAGCATCACACAGGTCCTCGGGACCCTCCACTTT,CASITQVLGTLHF
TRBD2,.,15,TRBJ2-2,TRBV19,TGTGCCAGTAGTTCAAGAGGACTAGTTTACGGGGAGCTGTTTTTT,CASSSRGLVYGELFF
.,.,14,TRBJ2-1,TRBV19,TGTGCCAGCTCCACAGGGCGTTACTACAATGAGCAGTTCTTC,CASSTGRYYNEQFF
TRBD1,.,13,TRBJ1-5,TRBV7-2,TGTGCCAGCACAAACCAGGGGGATCAGCCCCAGCATTTT,CASTNQGDQPQHF
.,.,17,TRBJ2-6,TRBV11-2,TGTGCCAGCAGCTCTTTCTTATCAGGTGCTGGGGCCAACGTCCTGACTTTC,CASSSFLSGAGANVLTF
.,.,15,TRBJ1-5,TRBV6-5,TGTGCCAGCAGGCGGGACGGGTATAGCAATCAGCCCCAGCATTTT,CASRRDGYSNQPQHF
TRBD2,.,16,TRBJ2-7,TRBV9,TGTGCCAGCAGCGTAGGTGGCGGGACTAGCGTCTACGAGCAGTACTTC,CASSVGGGTSVYEQYF
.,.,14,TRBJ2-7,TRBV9,TGTGCCAGCAGCGTAGCGGGGAGGTCCTACGAGCAGTACTTC,CASSVAGRSYEQYF
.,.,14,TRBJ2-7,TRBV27,TGTGCCAGCAGTTTACATCAGGACACCGGTCCGAAGTACTTC,CASSLHQDTGPKYF
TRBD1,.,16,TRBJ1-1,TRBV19,TGTGCCAGTAGGTGGGGTGGACAGGGCCGGAACACTGAAGCTTTCTTT,CASRWGGQGRNTEAFF
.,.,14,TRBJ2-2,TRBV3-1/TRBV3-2,TGTGCCAGCAGCCACCCCGACCCAACCGGGGAGCTGTTTTTT,CASSHPDPTGELFF
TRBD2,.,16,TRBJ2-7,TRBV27,TGTGCCAGCAGTCCCCGCCGGGGGGAGGGATCCTACGAGCAGTACTTC,CASSPRRGEGSYEQYF
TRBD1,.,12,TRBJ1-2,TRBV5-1,TGCGCCAGCACCGGGACAGATTATGGCTACACCTTC,CASTGTDYGYTF
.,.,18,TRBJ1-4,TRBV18,TGTGCCAGCTCACCAGGGGCAGGGACGACCGCAACTAATGAAAAACTGTTTTTT,CASSPGAGTTATNEKLFF
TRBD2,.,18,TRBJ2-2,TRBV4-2,TGTGCCAGCAGCCGCCAGGGTCCTACGGGGGGGCTAACCGGGGAGCTGTTTTTT,CASSRQGPTGGLTGELFF
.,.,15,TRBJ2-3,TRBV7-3,TGTGCCAGCAGCCTCGGGACATATAGCACAGATACGCAGTATTTT,CASSLGTYSTDTQYF
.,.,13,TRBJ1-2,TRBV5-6,TGTGCCAGCAGCCGCCAAACACGTTATGGCTACACCTTC,CASSRQTRYGYTF
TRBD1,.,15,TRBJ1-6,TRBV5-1,TGCGCCAGCAGCTTGGAGTCCGGGGGACAGTCACCCCTCCACTTT,CASSLESGGQSPLHF
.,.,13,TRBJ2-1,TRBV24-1,TGTGCCACCAGTAATGACGGTTACAATGAGCAGTTCTTC,CATSNDGYNEQFF
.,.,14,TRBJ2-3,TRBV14,TGTGCCAGCAGCCAAGCGGTCCCTCAGGGTACGCAGTATTTT,CASSQAVPQGTQYF
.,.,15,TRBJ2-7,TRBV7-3,TGTGCCAGCAGCGAAAGCGGCGGGTACCCCTACGAGCAGTACTTC,CASSESGGYPYEQYF
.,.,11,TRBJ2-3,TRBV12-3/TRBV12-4,TGTGCCAGCAGTACCGGGACTCTCAAGTATTTT,CASSTGTLKYF